This note documents a single T cell receptor beta chain sequence. Its antigen is unidentified. This sample was taken from a study of regulatory T cells in long-lasting Graves disease. Study information: Recently diagnosed Graves' patients had received antithyroid drugs for under 3 months. Study-level results: Persistent disease preferred TRBV28, TRBJ1-2 and TRBJ2-5.

Trimming pared 9 bases from V and 6 bases from J, leaving 17 bases between. CDR1 LNHDA and CDR2 SQIVND come from the germline V gene (reference sequence). The CDR3 has 14 amino acids. Regarding time point: newly diagnosed GD, antithyroid drugs for less than 3 months. Extracted RNA from PBMCs served as the source of the TCR library. The source of the patients was an endocrinology department in Xi'an, China. Construction of TCR beta libraries relied on iRepertoire HTBI primers and on Arm-PCR targeting CDR3 regions. The authors' processing: Across samples, 60 or so TRBV and about 15 TRBJ segments were found. MiXCR, run by TCRdb on the multiplex PCR reads, gives a single entry per CDR3 protein. The V and J calls come from TCRdb's annotation, not from the publication. The sample holds under 800,000 distinct CDR3 sequences, roughly 15% seen once. The data were also submitted as part of a second study, on T cells in Graves' hyperthyroidism and ophthalmopathy.

The TCR sequence derives from a woman in her twenties or thirties with Graves disease. The chain recombines TRBV19 with TRBJ2-2; weak D call: TRBD1 (6 bases). This material consisted of peripheral blood mononuclear cells (PBMCs), taken at new diagnosis, from a patient treated with antithyroid drugs. The CDR3 sequence: CASCRHRAPGELFF. In nucleotides, the CDR3 is TGTGCCAGCTGCCGGCACAGGGCTCCCGGGGAGCTGTTTTTT. Based on the CDR3 plus reference TRBV19 and TRBJ2-2, the full variable domain is DGGITQSPKYLFRKEGQNVTLSCEQNLNHDAMYWYRQDPGQGLRLIYYSQIVNDFQKGDIAEGYSVSREKKESFPLTVTSAQKNPTAFYLCASCRHRAPGELFFGEGSRLTVL.